A selection of T cell receptor beta chains follows, all from one sample in a study of shared clonotypes between healthy human individuals. Profiling relied on immunoSEQ multiplex PCR, and the TCRdb table lists in-frame clones only, not all of them. Of some 1.4 million clones listed, approximately 96% were seen once; the top ten hold roughly 1.1%. Sequenced input: naive CD4+ T cells sorted from blood. These TCRs come from a young man in good health. Each CDR3 is given with its conserved first and last residue.

J gene | V gene | CDR3 protein
TRBJ2-2 | TRBV28 | CASSLGGTPGGELFF
TRBJ1-5 | TRBV18 | CASSPPGSGGNQPQHF
TRBJ2-5 | TRBV19 | CASSPRTGSETQYF
TRBJ2-5 | TRBV28 | CASSLGSTGLAGQETQYF
TRBJ1-3 | TRBV9 | CASSVAASSGNTIYF
TRBJ1-1 | TRBV23-1 | CASSQSSEAGTEAFF
TRBJ1-1 | TRBV5-1 | CASSIDRVRAEAFF
TRBJ2-1 | TRBV19 | CASRGLAGGQFF
TRBJ2-3 | TRBV4-2 | CASSQVRDTQYF
TRBJ2-3 | TRBV25-1 | CASSDPQRADTQYF
TRBJ2-3 | TRBV27 | CASSIRTSGSGDTQYF
TRBJ1-3 | TRBV10-3 | CAIESFGGNTIYF
TRBJ2-7 | TRBV6-1 | CASSEIVEVYEQYF
TRBJ2-7 | TRBV7-3 | CASRYSGSGIYEQYF
TRBJ2-7 | TRBV13 | CASSSRAPSGGSYEQYF
TRBJ2-7 | TRBV7-9 | CASSTQTSGRAHEQYF
TRBJ2-2 | TRBV11-1 | CASSLGVSLPTGELFF
TRBJ2-3 | TRBV4-1 | CASSQFEGSSTDTQYF
TRBJ1-3 | TRBV13 | CASSATGETGNTIYF
TRBJ2-7 | TRBV9 | CASSVGTDTKGGAYEQYF